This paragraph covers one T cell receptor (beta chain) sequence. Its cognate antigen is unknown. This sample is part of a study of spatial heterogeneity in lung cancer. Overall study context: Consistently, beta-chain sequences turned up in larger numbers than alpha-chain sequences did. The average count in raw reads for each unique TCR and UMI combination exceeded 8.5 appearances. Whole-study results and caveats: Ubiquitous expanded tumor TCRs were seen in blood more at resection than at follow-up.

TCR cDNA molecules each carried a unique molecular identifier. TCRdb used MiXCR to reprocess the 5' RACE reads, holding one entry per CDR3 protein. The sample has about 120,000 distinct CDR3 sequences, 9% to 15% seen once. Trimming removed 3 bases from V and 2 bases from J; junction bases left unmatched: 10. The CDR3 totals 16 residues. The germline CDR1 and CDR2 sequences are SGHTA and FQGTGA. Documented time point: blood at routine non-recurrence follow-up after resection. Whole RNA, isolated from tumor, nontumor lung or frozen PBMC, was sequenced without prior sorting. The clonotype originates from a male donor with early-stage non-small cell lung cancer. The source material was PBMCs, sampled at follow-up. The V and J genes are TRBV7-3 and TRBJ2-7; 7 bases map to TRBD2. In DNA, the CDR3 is TGTGCCAGCAGCTTCAACGACCTAGCGGTGGCCTACGAGCAGTACTTC. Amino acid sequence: CASSFNDLAVAYEQYF.